Following are 31 T cell receptor beta chains from one sample sequenced in a study of T cells in Graves' hyperthyroidism and ophthalmopathy. Amplification of TCR beta CDR3 regions was performed using RNA transcripts as template. The TCR CDR3 was amplified in a first-round RT-PCR using the HTBI primer set. TCRdb itself ran the multiplex PCR reads through MiXCR, one entry per CDR3 protein. The sample yields fewer than 500,000 distinct CDR3 sequences, 13% to 15% seen once. Material for sequencing was blood. All receptors derive from a woman aged 25 to 39 with Graves' ophthalmopathy.

This clonotype was picked up many times. This rearrangement joins TRBV12-3 or TRBV12-4 to TRBJ2-5; perhaps D is TRBD1 or TRBD2 (7 bases each). Trimming shortened V by 6 bases and J by 5 bases, and 16 bases separated the two germline ends. The CDR3 spans 14 residues. The CDR3 nucleotides are TGTGCCAGCAGCAGGTCGGGGGGACAGGAGACCCAGTACTTC. Protein product: CASSRSGGQETQYF.

This clonotype came up many times. The rearrangement uses TRBV11-2 and TRBJ2-5; 10 bases are shared with TRBD1. V shed 1 base, J shed 2 bases, and the junction held 7 bases outside the gene matches. The CDR3 sequence is 17 residues long. Germline V lookup: CDR1 SGHAT, CDR2 FQNNGV. The CDR3 DNA reads TGTGCCAGCAGCTTAGTAGACAGGGGGCGAGTACAAGAGACCCAGTACTTC. This sequence encodes CASSLVDRGRVQETQYF.

This clonotype was counted between two and nine times. The chain uses TRBV7-2 and TRBJ2-5; no firm D call. The CDR3 sequence is 13 residues long. Trimming left V 6 bases short and J 1 base short, with 9 bases between. CDR1 and CDR2 from the germline V gene are SGHTA and FQGNSA. The CDR3 loop is CASRGGTQETQYF. Here the CDR3 DNA reads TGTGCCAGCAGGGGTGGCACCCAAGAGACCCAGTACTTC.

This clonotype was counted many times. The gene calls are TRBV2 and TRBJ2-3; TRBD2 might be the D (5 bases). The CDR3 loop spans 14 amino acids. V was pared by 3 bases and J by 5 bases, with 12 bases between. Germline V gives CDR1 SNHLY, CDR2 FYNNEI. Written as DNA, the CDR3 is TGTGCCAGCAGTGAGATGGAGGCAGGAGATACGCAGTATTTT. This encodes CASSEMEAGDTQYF.

This clonotype has only a few counts. The chain links TRBV6-1 to TRBJ2-5; the D is unclear. V lost 6 bases and J 4 bases, leaving 12 bases between the germline ends. The CDR3 runs 13 residues. CDR1 and CDR2 from the germline V gene are MNHNS and SASEGT. The CDR3 DNA is TGTGCCAGCAGCCGTGACTCAAGAGAGACCCAGTACTTC. Amino acid sequence: CASSRDSRETQYF.

The sample holds one count of this clonotype. The chain has TRBV6-1 and TRBJ2-1; 13 positions match TRBD2. Losses at the gene ends were 7 bases for V and 2 bases for J; bases not matched to a gene: 8. The CDR3 is 17 residues long. The V gene's germline CDR1 is MNHNS and CDR2 SASEGT. DNA of the CDR3: TGTGCCAGCACCCGGACTAGCGGGGGAGCGGCCTACAATGAGCAGTTCTTC. It encodes CASTRTSGGAAYNEQFF.

In this sample, this clonotype turned up many times. V usage is TRBV30 and J usage is TRBJ2-2; a weak D match, TRBD2 (6 bases). V was trimmed by 1 base and J by 6 bases, leaving 15 bases between them. The CDR3 has 15 amino acids. The germline V gene encodes CDR1 GTSNPN and CDR2 SVGIG (reference sequence). The CDR3 here is CAWSATRLVPGELFF. DNA for the CDR3: TGTGCCTGGAGTGCAACCCGACTAGTCCCCGGGGAGCTGTTTTTT. Drawing the rest from reference TRBV30 and TRBJ2-2, the complete variable domain is SQTIHQWPATLVQPVGSPLSLECTVEGTSNPNLYWYRQAAGRGLQLLFYSVGIGQISSEVPQNLSASRPQDRQFILSSKKLLLSDSGFYLCAWSATRLVPGELFFGEGSRLTVL.

The sample holds many counts of this clonotype. This chain connects TRBV20-1 to TRBJ2-7; 9 nucleotides line up with TRBD2. CDR1 DFQATT and CDR2 SNEGSKA come from the germline V gene (reference sequence). V was clipped by 0 bases and J by 3 bases; unmatched bases: 3. The CDR3 has 14 residues. The CDR3 DNA reads TGCAGTGCTAGAGAGGGCGGGGGGGTCTACGAGCAGTACTTC. Translation gives CSAREGGGVYEQYF.

This clonotype was observed many times. The chain couples TRBV10-3 to TRBJ1-1; D remains unclear. V was cut by 3 bases and J by 1 base, with 9 bases left in between. The CDR3 has 14 amino acids. The germline gives CDR1 ENHRY, CDR2 SYGVKD. CDR3 in amino acids: CAISEKPTNTEAFF. Here the CDR3 DNA reads TGTGCCATCAGTGAAAAGCCCACGAACACTGAAGCTTTCTTT.

This clonotype was recorded many times. The chain combines TRBV13 with TRBJ2-1, with 10 bases lining up with TRBD2. The CDR3 extends over 15 amino acids. V shed 5 bases, J shed 7 bases, and the junction held 8 bases outside the gene matches. CDR1 and CDR2 (germline): PRHDT, FYEKMQ (reference sequence). The CDR3 nucleotides read TGTGCCAGCAGCCCCCAGCGGGGGGGAATTAATGAGCAGTTCTTC. Protein sequence: CASSPQRGGINEQFF.

In its sample, this clonotype was seen a few times. J is TRBJ2-1 and V is TRBV28; TRBD2 matches at 9 bases. The length of the CDR3 is 17 residues. The V gene's germline CDR1 is MDHEN and CDR2 SYDVKM. Germline trimming cut 10 bases from V and 8 bases from J; bases unmatched to any gene: 21. The DNA for the CDR3 is TGTGCCACCCATGCCCCCTCCGGGACTAGCTCGGGGGATGAGCAGTTCTTC. The encoded protein is CATHAPSGTSSGDEQFF.

This clonotype turned up a few times. This chain joins TRBV5-4 and TRBJ2-3; perhaps D is TRBD1 or TRBD2 (5 bases each). The CDR3 covers 16 residues. Germline V gene sequence: CDR1 SGHNT, CDR2 YYREEE (reference sequence). V lost 2 bases and J lost 4, with 17 bases in between. The CDR3 spells CASSFLHGTTSDTQYF. The CDR3 coding sequence is TGTGCCAGCAGCTTCCTGCATGGGACCACGTCAGATACGCAGTATTTT.

This clonotype was recorded at least ten times. A much more abundant neighbour one base away suggests this may be a read error. The chain recombines TRBV28 with TRBJ1-1; tentatively, D is TRBD1 (6 bases). CDR1 and CDR2 (germline): MDHEN, SYDVKM. There are 16 residues in the CDR3. The CDR3 reads CASSLGGKGGFTEASF. CDR3 sequence (DNA): TGTGCCAGCAGCTTGGGGGGAAAGGGGGGCTTCACTGAAGCTTCCTTT.

The table lists this clonotype with many counts. This chain connects TRBV3-1 to TRBJ2-7; no definite D call. With 4 bases removed from V and 0 bases from J, the gap between germline ends came to 16 bases. The germline CDR1 and CDR2 sequences are LGHDT and YNNKEL (reference sequence). The CDR3 is made up of 16 amino acids. CDR3 loop: CASSPPSQAFSYEQYF. The CDR3, as DNA: TGTGCCAGCAGCCCTCCCTCGCAGGCCTTCTCCTACGAGCAGTACTTC.

About this clonotype: A much larger clonotype is one base distant, so this may be a read error. It is likely a read error, because the conserved phenylalanine at the end of the CDR3 is missing. The chain uses TRBV30 and TRBJ2-3; no reliable D call. The CDR3 contains 15 residues. Trimming cost V 5 bases and J 4 bases, with 19 bases left between them. Per the germline V gene, CDR1 is GTSNPN and CDR2 is SVGIG (reference sequence). The CDR3 here is CAWGSGPTKADTQYV. As DNA, the CDR3 is TGTGCCTGGGGGTCGGGCCCTACTAAGGCAGATACGCAGTATGTT.

This chain uses TRBV5-5 with TRBJ1-2; D not resolved. Germline V gene data show CDR1 as SGHKS and CDR2 as YYEKEE (reference sequence). CDR3 length equals 13 residues. The V gene lost 0 bases and the J gene lost 4 bases, with 7 bases spanning the gap. This CDR3 is CASSLDVGYGYTF. The CDR3 DNA is TGTGCCAGCAGCTTGGACGTTGGCTATGGCTACACCTTC.

This clonotype was seen ten or more times. The rearrangement links TRBV29-1 to TRBJ2-2, with 9 positions matching TRBD1. CDR1 is SQVTM and CDR2 is ANQGSEA in the germline V gene. This CDR3 contains 13 residues. With V trimmed by 3 bases and J by 5 bases, 1 base remained unmatched. DNA of the CDR3: TGCAGCGTTGAGACAGGGGGAACCGGGGAGCTGTTTTTT. Protein product: CSVETGGTGELFF.

This clonotype was observed at least ten times. The chain joins TRBV10-3 to TRBJ2-2; D not certain. CDR3 size: 15 residues. Germline CDR1 and CDR2: ENHRY and SYGVKD. V dropped 0 bases and J dropped 3 bases, with 8 bases sitting between them. The CDR3 protein is CAISESKRYTGELFF. The DNA of the CDR3 is TGTGCCATCAGTGAGTCGAAGCGATACACCGGGGAGCTGTTTTTT.

This clonotype was observed a handful of times. The CDR3 sequence is CSVTRGLAGGPEELFF. CDR3 DNA sequence: TGCAGCGTTACCCGCGGACTAGCGGGGGGGCCGGAGGAGCTGTTTTTT. The chain couples TRBV29-1 to TRBJ2-2, with TRBD2 matching over 15 bases. Per the germline V gene, CDR1 is SQVTM and CDR2 is ANQGSEA. The V and J ends lost 5 bases and 10 bases, in that order; junction bases with no gene match: 11. The CDR3 loop spans 16 amino acids.

In its sample, this clonotype was seen many times. This rearrangement joins TRBV7-2 to TRBJ2-5; TRBD1 matches at 7 bases. The CDR3 length is 17 residues. Germline assignment: CDR1 SGHTA and CDR2 FQGNSA. Losses at the gene ends were 3 bases for V and 1 base for J; bases not matched to a gene: 11. CDR3 DNA: TGTGCCAGCAGCTTGGACAGGCAGAGGCTACCCCAAGAGACCCAGTACTTC. Translation: CASSLDRQRLPQETQYF.

In regard to this clonotype: This may come from a read error, since a much larger clone is one base off. The chain couples TRBV5-1 to TRBJ1-6, with 8 bases identical to TRBD1. Germline trimming cut 4 bases from V and 6 bases from J; bases unmatched to any gene: 12. This CDR3 comprises 17 residues. CDR1 is SGHRS and CDR2 is YFSETQ in the germline V gene. As DNA, the CDR3 is TGCGCCAGCAGCCCAACCCCAGGGGGCGGACGTAATTCACCCCTCCACTTT. Amino acid sequence: CASSPTPGGGRNSPLHF.

J is TRBJ2-1 and V is TRBV2; D possibly corresponds to TRBD2 (6 bases). Trimming removed 6 bases from V and 10 bases from J, with 25 bases in between. This CDR3 contains 16 residues. Germline CDR1 and CDR2: SNHLY and FYNNEI. The CDR3 reads CASSVRELAFGQEQFF. The DNA for the CDR3 is TGTGCCAGCAGCGTCCGTGAACTAGCCTTCGGCCAAGAGCAGTTCTTC.

This clonotype was picked up many times. V usage is TRBV27 and J usage is TRBJ2-3; 7 bases are shared with TRBD2. The CDR3 loop spans 16 amino acids. The germline CDR1 and CDR2 sequences are MNHEY and SMNVEV (reference sequence). V trimming: 7 bases; J trimming: 1 base; junction bases outside the gene matches: 11. CDR3 protein: CASTRGWGGGTDTQYF. Here the CDR3 DNA reads TGTGCCAGCACCCGAGGTTGGGGGGGGGGCACAGATACGCAGTATTTT.

This clonotype was observed at least ten times. The V call is TRBV20-1, the J call TRBJ2-3; possible D gene TRBD2, 7 bases. Germline V gene data show CDR1 as DFQATT and CDR2 as SNEGSKA (reference sequence). This CDR3 is built from 16 residues. Trimming removed 3 bases from V and 2 bases from J, with 18 bases in between. The CDR3 DNA reads as TGCAGTGCTAGGGGGGGGCAGGGCTTAGACACAGATACGCAGTATTTT. Protein: CSARGGQGLDTDTQYF.

This clonotype was observed many times. The chain recombines TRBV2 with TRBJ1-2; 7 bases line up with TRBD1. The germline V gene has CDR1 SNHLY and CDR2 FYNNEI. With V trimmed by 2 bases and J by 4 bases, 4 bases remained unmatched. The CDR3 runs to 14 residues. The DNA of the CDR3 is TGTGCCAGCAGTGAAACAGGGGCTGCCTATGGCTACACCTTC. This sequence encodes CASSETGAAYGYTF.

Many counts were recorded for this clonotype. J is TRBJ1-1 and V is TRBV18; possibly TRBD1 for D (5 bases). The germline CDR1 and CDR2 sequences are KGHSH and LQKENI. This CDR3 comprises 13 residues. Trimming removed 3 bases at V and 3 bases at J, with 8 bases between. The CDR3 DNA sequence: TGTGCCAGCTCACCCCAGGGACACACTGAAGCTTTCTTT. This encodes CASSPQGHTEAFF.

This clonotype was counted many times. V usage is TRBV6-6 and J usage is TRBJ2-7; D remains ambiguous. This CDR3 has 13 amino acids. Germline CDR1 is MNHNY and CDR2 is SVGAGI (reference sequence). Trimming removed 4 bases at V and 5 bases at J, with 12 bases between. The DNA for the CDR3 is TGTGCCAGCAGTTCGTTTGGCGTCGACGAGCAGTACTTC. Translating it yields CASSSFGVDEQYF.

This clonotype showed up just a few times. V usage is TRBV29-1 and J usage is TRBJ2-7; TRBD1 is a possible D gene (6 bases). In germline, CDR1 is SQVTM, CDR2 ANQGSEA. Trimming left V 4 bases short and J 6 bases short, with 13 bases between. The CDR3 is 12 amino acids. The CDR3 sequence: CSVVQGQGEQYF. The CDR3 coding sequence is TGCAGCGTTGTGCAGGGGCAGGGCGAGCAGTACTTC.

V is TRBV25-1 and J is TRBJ1-4; D unresolved. V shed 2 bases and J shed 8 bases, with 12 bases lying between them. CDR1 MGHDK and CDR2 SYGVNS come from the germline V gene. The CDR3 consists of 14 residues. The CDR3 reads CASSESPDVEKLFF. The DNA for the CDR3 is TGTGCCAGCAGTGAAAGCCCGGACGTAGAAAAACTGTTTTTT.

This clonotype was seen at least ten times. This chain connects TRBV4-2 to TRBJ2-7; D is uncertain. From germline, CDR1 is LGHNA and CDR2 YNFKEQ. The CDR3 length is 15 residues. Trimming shortened V by 2 bases and J by 1 base, and 12 bases separated the two germline ends. Here the CDR3 DNA reads TGTGCCAGCAGCCAAAAACCGGACGGATCCTACGAGCAGTACTTC. Protein sequence: CASSQKPDGSYEQYF.

Ten or more counts support this clonotype. The V call is TRBV5-5, the J call TRBJ1-4, with no clear D. This CDR3 region has 13 residues. Germline CDR1 and CDR2: SGHKS and YYEKEE (reference sequence). V dropped 2 bases and J dropped 8 bases, with 10 bases sitting between them. As DNA, the CDR3 is TGTGCCAGCAGCTTCCGAAACGGCGAAAAACTGTTTTTT. Translated, it gives CASSFRNGEKLFF.